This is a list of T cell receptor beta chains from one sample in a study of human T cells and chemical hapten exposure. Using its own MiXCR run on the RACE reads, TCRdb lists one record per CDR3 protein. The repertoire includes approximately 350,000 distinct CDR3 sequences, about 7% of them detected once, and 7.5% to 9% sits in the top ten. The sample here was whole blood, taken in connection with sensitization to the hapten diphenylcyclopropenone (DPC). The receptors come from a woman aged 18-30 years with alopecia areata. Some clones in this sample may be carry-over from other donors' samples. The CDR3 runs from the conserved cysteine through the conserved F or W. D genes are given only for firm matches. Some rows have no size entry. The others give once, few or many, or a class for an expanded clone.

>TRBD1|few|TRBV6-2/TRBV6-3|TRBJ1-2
TGTGCCAGCAGTATACAGGGGAACTATGGCTACACCTTC
CASSIQGNYGYTF
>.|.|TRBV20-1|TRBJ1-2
TGCAGTGCTACCCGCCGGGACAACCGTCGGGGTGGCTACACCTTC
CSATRRDNRRGGYTF
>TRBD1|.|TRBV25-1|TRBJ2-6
TGTGCCAGCAGTGGTCGGGGGACAGGGGGATCTGGGGCCAACGTCCTGACTTTC
CASSGRGTGGSGANVLTF
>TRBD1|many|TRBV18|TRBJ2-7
TGTGCCAGCTCACCATCTCAGGGGGCCTACGAGCAGTACTTC
CASSPSQGAYEQYF
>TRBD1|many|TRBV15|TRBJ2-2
TGTGCCACCAGCAGAAGACCGGGACAGGGGGGCACCGGGGAGCTGTTTTTT
CATSRRPGQGGTGELFF
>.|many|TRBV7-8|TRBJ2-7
TGTGCCAGCAGCTTAGCGGGGGGAGGCTACGAGCAGTACTTC
CASSLAGGGYEQYF
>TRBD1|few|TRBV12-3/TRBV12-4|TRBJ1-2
TGTGCCAGCAGTCTCGCCGGGACAGGGGGCGTGGGCTATGGCTACACCTTC
CASSLAGTGGVGYGYTF
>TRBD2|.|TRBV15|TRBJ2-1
TGTGCCACCAACGGACTAGCTGGTAATGAGCAGTTCTTC
CATNGLAGNEQFF
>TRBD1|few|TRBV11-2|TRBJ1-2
TGTGCCAGCAGCGTGGGGACAGGACATGGCTACACCTTC
CASSVGTGHGYTF
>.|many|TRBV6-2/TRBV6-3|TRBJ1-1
TGTGCCAGCAGTCACAGGGATACTGAAGCTTTCTTT
CASSHRDTEAFF
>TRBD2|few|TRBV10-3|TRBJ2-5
TGTGCCATCAGCCCCCGGACTAGCGGGGGAAAAGAGACCCAGTACTTC
CAISPRTSGGKETQYF
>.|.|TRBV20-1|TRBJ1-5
TGCAGTGCTACGAGGGGTTCAAGCAATCAGCCCCAGCATTTT
CSATRGSSNQPQHF
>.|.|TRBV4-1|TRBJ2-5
TGCGCCAGCAGCCAAGAGCCACGAGGCCAGGAGACCCAGTACTTC
CASSQEPRGQETQYF
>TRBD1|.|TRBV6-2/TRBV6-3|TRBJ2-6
TGTGCCAGCAGTTACTCGAAGGGGGCAGGCATAAGCTCTGGGGCCAACGTCCTGACTTTC
CASSYSKGAGISSGANVLTF
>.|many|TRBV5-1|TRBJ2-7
TGCGCCAGCAGCTTAATCTTGGGGGCGGCTGGGGCGCAGTACTTC
CASSLILGAAGAQYF
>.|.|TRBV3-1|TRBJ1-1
TGTGCCAGCAGCCAAGCGCGGGACACTGAAGCTTTCTTT
CASSQARDTEAFF
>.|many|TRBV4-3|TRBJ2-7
TGCGCCAGCAGCCCCCAAGCATGGGGGAGCTCCGGTGGGGAGCAGTACTTC
CASSPQAWGSSGGEQYF
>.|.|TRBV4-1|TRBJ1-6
TGCGCCAGCAGCCAGGCGTCGGGGTATGGTTCACCCCTCCACTTT
CASSQASGYGSPLHF
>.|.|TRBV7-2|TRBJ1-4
TGTGCCAGCAGCTCCCAGGGACTGGGTGAAAAACTGTTTTTT
CASSSQGLGEKLFF
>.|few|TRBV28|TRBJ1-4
TGTGCCAGCAGTTTATCGGTCAAGCGTGAAAAACTGTTTTTT
CASSLSVKREKLFF
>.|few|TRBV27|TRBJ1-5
TGTGCCAGCAGTTCCCGGGGCCAGCCCCAGCATTTT
CASSSRGQPQHF
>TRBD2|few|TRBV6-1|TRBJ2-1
TGTGCCAGCAGACCAGAGCGGGGGGAGAAAGGGGTCGGGGCCAATGAGCAGTTCTTC
CASRPERGEKGVGANEQFF
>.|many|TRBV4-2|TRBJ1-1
TGTGCCAGCAGCCAATTTCAGGGATTGAACACTGAAGCTTTCTTT
CASSQFQGLNTEAFF
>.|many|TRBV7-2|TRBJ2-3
TGTGCCAGCAGCTCCAGAGTCTCTAGCACAGATACGCAGTATTTT
CASSSRVSSTDTQYF
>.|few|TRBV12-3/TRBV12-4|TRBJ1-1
TGTGCCAGCAGGGAAACAGGGTCGACTGAAGCTTTCTTT
CASRETGSTEAFF
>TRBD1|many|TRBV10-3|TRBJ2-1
TGTGCCATCAGTGAGTCAGGACAGGCCAATGAGCAGTTCTTC
CAISESGQANEQFF
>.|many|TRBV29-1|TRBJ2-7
TGCAGCGTTGAAGGACAGCGCCACGAGCAGTACTTC
CSVEGQRHEQYF
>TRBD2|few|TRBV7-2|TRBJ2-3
TGTGCCAGCAGCTTAGGAGCGGGGGTCACAGATACGCAGTATTTT
CASSLGAGVTDTQYF
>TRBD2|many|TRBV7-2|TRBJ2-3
TGTGCCACCATGAGCGGGGCCTCCACAGATACGCAGTATTTT
CATMSGASTDTQYF
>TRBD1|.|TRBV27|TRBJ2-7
TGTGCCAGCAGAGCACGGACAGGGGGAACCTACGAGCAGTACTTC
CASRARTGGTYEQYF
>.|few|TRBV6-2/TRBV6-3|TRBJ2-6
TGTGCCAGCAGTAAGTGGACAGCAATATTCTCTGGGGCCAACGTCCTGACTTTC
CASSKWTAIFSGANVLTF
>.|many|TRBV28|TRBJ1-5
TGTGCCAGCAGCACCGGGACCAAGGATCAGCCCCAGCATTTT
CASSTGTKDQPQHF
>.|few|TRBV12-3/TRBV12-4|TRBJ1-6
TGTGCCAGCAGACGTACAGCATCTATTTATAATTCACCCCTCCACTTT
CASRRTASIYNSPLHF
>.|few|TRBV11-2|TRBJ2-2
TGTGCCAGCAGCTACTCCCGCACCGGGGAGCTGTTTTTT
CASSYSRTGELFF
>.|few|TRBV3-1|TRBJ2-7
TGTGCCAGCAGCCAAGATAACTGGGCGGGCGAGCAGTACTTC
CASSQDNWAGEQYF
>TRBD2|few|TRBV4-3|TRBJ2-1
TGCGCCAGCAGCCAACGGACTAGCCCACGGGGGAATGAGCAGTTCTTC
CASSQRTSPRGNEQFF
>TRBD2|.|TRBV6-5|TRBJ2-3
TGTGCCAGCAGTTATGGCGGGGGGATGAGCACAGATACGCAGTATTTT
CASSYGGGMSTDTQYF
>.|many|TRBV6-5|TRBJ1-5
TGTGCCAGCAGCACAGCTTATAGCAATCAGCCCCAGCATTTT
CASSTAYSNQPQHF
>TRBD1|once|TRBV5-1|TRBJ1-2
TGCGCCAGCAGCTCCTTTTCCGGGACAGAGACGGGCTACACCTTC
CASSSFSGTETGYTF
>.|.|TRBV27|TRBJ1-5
TGTGCCAGCAGTTTAGCGCCGGAGGGCCAGCCCCAGCATTTT
CASSLAPEGQPQHF
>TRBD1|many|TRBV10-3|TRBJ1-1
TGTGCCACCGGGACAGGAACGCTGACCCCAAAGAGAGCTTTCTTT
CATGTGTLTPKRAFF
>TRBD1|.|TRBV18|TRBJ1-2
TGTGCCAGCTCACCGAGGCCTGGACAGGGGGACTATGGCTACACCTTC
CASSPRPGQGDYGYTF
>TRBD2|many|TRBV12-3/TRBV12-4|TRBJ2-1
TGTGCCAGCAGTTTAGTAAGGACTAGTTATCCCTACAATGAGCAGTTCTTC
CASSLVRTSYPYNEQFF
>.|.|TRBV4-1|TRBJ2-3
TGCGCCAGCAGCCAAGATCTTCAAAAGCGCACAGATACGCAGTATTTT
CASSQDLQKRTDTQYF